This entry describes one T cell receptor beta chain. TCRdb re-called the 5' RACE reads, yielding one record per CDR3 amino acid sequence without DNA. Its table lists 550,000 to 600,000 distinct CDR3 sequences. The CDR3 totals 16 residues. The V gene's germline CDR1 is MGHRA and CDR2 YSYEKL. This sample is part of a study of T cells expressing NK-cell markers. The sample consisted of blood T cells: a sorted CD56 or NKG2C T cell subset, CD4+ or CD8+ T cells, or bulk PBMC T cells (not recorded which). The gene calls are TRBV4-1 and TRBJ1-2. This sequence was found in a young man in good health. The CDR3 loop reads CASSQVSTARGYGYTF.